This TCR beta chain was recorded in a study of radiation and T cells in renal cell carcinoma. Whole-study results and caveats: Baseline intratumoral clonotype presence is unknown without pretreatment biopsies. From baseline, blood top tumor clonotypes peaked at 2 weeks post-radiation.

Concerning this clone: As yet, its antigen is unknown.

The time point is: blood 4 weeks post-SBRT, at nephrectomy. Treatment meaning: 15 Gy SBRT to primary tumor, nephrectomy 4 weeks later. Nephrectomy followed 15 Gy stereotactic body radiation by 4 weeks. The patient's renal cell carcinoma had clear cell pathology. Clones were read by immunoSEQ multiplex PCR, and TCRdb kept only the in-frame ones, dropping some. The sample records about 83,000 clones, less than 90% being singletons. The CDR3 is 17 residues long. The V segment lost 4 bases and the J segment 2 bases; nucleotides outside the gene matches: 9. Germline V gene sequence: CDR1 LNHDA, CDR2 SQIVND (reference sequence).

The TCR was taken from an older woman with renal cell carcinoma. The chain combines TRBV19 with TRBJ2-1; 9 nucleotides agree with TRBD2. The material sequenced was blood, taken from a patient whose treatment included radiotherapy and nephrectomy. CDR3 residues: CASSKGRRGGTYNEQFF. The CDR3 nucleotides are TGTGCCAGTAGTAAAGGGAGGCGGGGGGGTACCTACAATGAGCAGTTCTTC.